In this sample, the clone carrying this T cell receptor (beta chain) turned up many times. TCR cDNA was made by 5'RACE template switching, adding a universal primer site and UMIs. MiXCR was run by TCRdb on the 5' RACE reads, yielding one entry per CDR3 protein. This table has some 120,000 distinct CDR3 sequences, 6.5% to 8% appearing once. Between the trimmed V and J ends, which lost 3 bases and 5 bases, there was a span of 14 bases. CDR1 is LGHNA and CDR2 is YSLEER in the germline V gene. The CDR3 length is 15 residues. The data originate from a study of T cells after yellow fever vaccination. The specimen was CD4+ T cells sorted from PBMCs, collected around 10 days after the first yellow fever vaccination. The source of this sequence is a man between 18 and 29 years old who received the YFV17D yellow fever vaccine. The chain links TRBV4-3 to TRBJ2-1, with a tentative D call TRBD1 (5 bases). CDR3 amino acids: CASSHQGAGNNEQFF. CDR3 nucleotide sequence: TGCGCCAGCAGCCATCAGGGTGCTGGAAACAATGAGCAGTTCTTC.